The rows below give T cell receptor beta chains drawn from one sample of a study of blood T cell repertoires in COVID-19. Data came from immunoSEQ multiplex PCR; TCRdb stores just in-frame clones and leaves some out. The sample yields hundreds of thousands of clones, roughly 80% seen once. The specimen sequenced was peripheral blood. The receptors shown here come from a woman between 65 and 79 years old with active or convalescent COVID-19. The CDR3 runs from the conserved cysteine through the conserved F or W. The order of the fields is V gene, J gene, clone size, D gene, CDR3 DNA, CDR3 protein. A D gene is named only where the DNA matches it firmly. Some rows have no size entry. The others give once, few or many, or a class for an expanded clone.

TRBV9,TRBJ1-1,-,-,TGTGCCAGCAGCGGATCTATGGGGGGCACTGAAGCTTTCTTT,CASSGSMGGTEAFF
TRBV29-1,TRBJ2-7,-,-,TGCAGCGTTGAGTTTAGGAGCGTACCCGAGCAGTACTTC,CSVEFRSVPEQYF
TRBV12-1,TRBJ1-5,few,-,TGTGCCAGCAGCTTTGGAGTAGATGGGGGGAATAGGCATCAGCCCCAGCATTTT,CASSFGVDGGNRHQPQHF
TRBV13,TRBJ1-2,-,-,TGTGCCAGCAGCCCCTACGACAGCCCGGCTGGCTACACCTTC,CASSPYDSPAGYTF
TRBV4-1,TRBJ1-2,few,TRBD1,TGCGCCAGCAGCCAACGGACAGGGGGAAACTATGGCTACACCTTC,CASSQRTGGNYGYTF
TRBV29-1,TRBJ2-1,-,TRBD1,TGCAGCGTGGACCCTTACAGGGGATCCTACAATGAGCAGTTCTTC,CSVDPYRGSYNEQFF
TRBV20-1,TRBJ1-2,few,-,TGCAGTGCTAGTGAGGCGCTAGACTATGGCTACACCTTC,CSASEALDYGYTF
TRBV9,TRBJ2-1,few,-,TGTAGTGCAGGGAGGACCTACAATGAGCAGTTCTTC,CSAGRTYNEQFF
TRBV2,TRBJ2-1,-,TRBD2,TGTGCCAGCAGTGGGACTAGCGGGAGGATGAATGAGCAGTTCTTC,CASSGTSGRMNEQFF
TRBV6-5,TRBJ1-2,-,-,TGTGCCAGCAGCCGCGGGGCAGATGACTATGGCTACACCTTC,CASSRGADDYGYTF
TRBV5-1,TRBJ2-7,-,TRBD1,TGCGCCAGCAGCGCAGGACAGGGGGCCTACGAGCAGTACTTC,CASSAGQGAYEQYF
TRBV5-1,TRBJ2-7,-,-,TGCGCCAGCAGCTTGGCCGAGACCGGAGTTAGCTCCTACGAGCAGTACTTC,CASSLAETGVSSYEQYF
TRBV18,TRBJ2-1,-,TRBD2,TGTGCCAGCTCACCTCCCCCCCTAGCGGGAGGGCCGCATGAGCAGTTCTTC,CASSPPPLAGGPHEQFF
TRBV5-1,TRBJ2-1,-,-,TGCGCCAGCAGCTCACAGGGTTCGTTTGAGGATGAGCAGTTCTTC,CASSSQGSFEDEQFF
TRBV18,TRBJ2-7,-,-,TGTGCCAGCTCTCACAGGGGAGGCGAGCAGTACTTC,CASSHRGGEQYF
TRBV28,TRBJ2-7,-,TRBD2,TGTGCCAGCACCTATTGGGAGGGCTCCTACGAGCAGTACTTC,CASTYWEGSYEQYF
TRBV5-4,TRBJ1-2,few,-,TGTGCCAGCAGCTCGATGACAAATGGCTACACCTTC,CASSSMTNGYTF
TRBV10-3,TRBJ2-1,few,-,TGTGCCATCAGTGAGTTGGGGAGCTCCTACAATGAGCAGTTCTTC,CAISELGSSYNEQFF
TRBV6-5,TRBJ1-6,-,-,TGTGCCAGCAGGGGGGAGGATTCACCCCTCCACTTT,CASRGEDSPLHF
TRBV6-5,TRBJ1-2,-,TRBD1,TGTGCCAGCAGTTACTCAAACAGGGGGGACTATGGCTACACCTTC,CASSYSNRGDYGYTF
TRBV29-1,TRBJ1-2,-,-,TGCAGCGTTGATGGCAGGGATGGATCCTATGGGAGCTACACCTTC,CSVDGRDGSYGSYTF
TRBV7-8,TRBJ1-5,-,-,TGTGCCAGCAGCTTATCCGTGGGGGGGCTTACGGGAGGCAATCAGCCCCAGCATTTT,CASSLSVGGLTGGNQPQHF
TRBV7-2,TRBJ1-2,once,TRBD1,TGTGCCAGCAGCCGGGGACAGACTAACTATGGCTACACCTTC,CASSRGQTNYGYTF
TRBV10-3,TRBJ2-7,-,-,TGTGCCACCGGGGAGAGGGACTACGAGCAGTACTTC,CATGERDYEQYF
TRBV19,TRBJ1-2,-,-,TGTGCCAGTAGTATGACAACAGGGACCGCGGGCTATGGCTACACCTTC,CASSMTTGTAGYGYTF
TRBV6-5,TRBJ1-6,-,-,TGTGCCAGCAGTTACTGGGGGCAGGGCCATTCACCCCTCCACTTT,CASSYWGQGHSPLHF
TRBV4-1,TRBJ2-6,few,TRBD1,TGCGCCAGCAGCCAAGTTGGGACAGGGGGCATGTCTGGGGCCAACGTCCTGACTTTC,CASSQVGTGGMSGANVLTF
TRBV18,TRBJ2-5,-,-,TGTGCCAGCTCACCACCCGACAGCCCGGAGACCCAGTACTTC,CASSPPDSPETQYF
TRBV2,TRBJ2-7,-,-,TGTGCCAGCAAACCCCTAGGTGGGGAGCAGTACTTC,CASKPLGGEQYF
TRBV27,TRBJ2-5,-,TRBD2,TGTGCCAGCAGGCAAGCGGGAACCAAGACCCAGTACTTC,CASRQAGTKTQYF
TRBV10-3,TRBJ1-4,-,-,TGTGCCATCAGTGAGGCTCAGGGGAACGAAAAACTGTTTTTT,CAISEAQGNEKLFF
TRBV6-5,TRBJ1-5,-,-,TGTGCCAGCAGTTACTCAAGGGGAAGCAATCAGCCCCAGCATTTT,CASSYSRGSNQPQHF
TRBV6-7,TRBJ1-3,once,-,TGTGCCAGCAGTTACTCGCGGGGGACTGGAAACACCATATATTTT,CASSYSRGTGNTIYF
TRBV28,TRBJ1-5,once,TRBD1,TGTGCCAGCAGTTTACAAAATTTCCCAGGGGGTTATAGCAATCAGCCCCAGCATTTT,CASSLQNFPGGYSNQPQHF
TRBV5-4,TRBJ2-6,-,-,TGTGCCAGCAGCCTCATGAGCTCTGGGGCCAACGTCCTGACTTTC,CASSLMSSGANVLTF
TRBV9,TRBJ2-3,-,-,TGTGCCAGCAGCACTTACTCACCCGGCACAGATACGCAGTATTTT,CASSTYSPGTDTQYF
TRBV18,TRBJ2-7,-,TRBD1,TGTGCCAGCTCACCAGTGGGGACAGGGCCCTACGAGCAGTACTTC,CASSPVGTGPYEQYF
TRBV7-8,TRBJ2-3,-,-,TGTGCCAGCAGCATCTCGACGGGAGATACGCAGTATTTT,CASSISTGDTQYF
TRBV9,TRBJ1-2,-,-,TGTGCCAGCAGCGCTGCCCCCAACCGATGGGGGGACTATGGCTACACCTTC,CASSAAPNRWGDYGYTF
TRBV10-3,TRBJ1-3,once,-,TGTGCCAACCGCCCAGGGGCAGATGGAAACACCATATATTTT,CANRPGADGNTIYF
TRBV7-8,TRBJ2-5,-,-,TGTGCCAGCAGCTTAGAACGGGGACAAGAGACCCAGTACTTC,CASSLERGQETQYF
TRBV11-1,TRBJ2-7,once,TRBD1,TGTGCCAGCAGGAACCAGGGGGCGGGGTACGAGCAGTACTTC,CASRNQGAGYEQYF
TRBV18,TRBJ2-7,-,TRBD2,TGTGCCAGCTCACCTCGGGGGGGATATCCCGAGCAGTACTTC,CASSPRGGYPEQYF
TRBV6-5,TRBJ2-7,-,TRBD1,TGTGCCAGCAGTTCCGGACAGGGGGTGTTGAGGGAGCAGTACTTC,CASSSGQGVLREQYF
TRBV7-2,TRBJ2-7,-,TRBD1,TGTGCCAGCAGCAGGACAGGGGGCCCCTACGAGCAGTACTTC,CASSRTGGPYEQYF
TRBV27,TRBJ1-2,-,-,TGTGCCAGCAGTGGGATGGGACAATCGGCCTTTTATGGCTACACCTTC,CASSGMGQSAFYGYTF
TRBV6-5,TRBJ1-5,-,-,TGTGCCAGCAGCCTCGGGAGCGGTGTTCAGCCCCAGCATTTT,CASSLGSGVQPQHF
TRBV19,TRBJ1-2,many,-,TGTGCCAGTAGCCGTAACTATGGCTACACCTTC,CASSRNYGYTF
TRBV5-1,TRBJ2-7,once,TRBD1,TGCGCCAGCAGCTCCTCCGGGACAGGGACGGGGGAGCAGTACTTC,CASSSSGTGTGEQYF
TRBV5-1,TRBJ2-3,once,-,TGCGCCAGCAGCTCGGAGGGGGCGCAAAATACGCAGTATTTT,CASSSEGAQNTQYF
TRBV28,TRBJ1-2,-,-,TGTGCCAGCAGTTTGTCGGTCTATGGCTACACCTTC,CASSLSVYGYTF
TRBV10-1,TRBJ2-2,-,-,TGCGCCAGCAGTGAACAAAACACCGGGGAGCTGTTTTTT,CASSEQNTGELFF
TRBV7-9,TRBJ2-7,-,TRBD2,TGTGCCAGCGGTCGGGGAGGGGAGCAGTACTTC,CASGRGGEQYF
TRBV5-4,TRBJ2-1,-,-,TGTGCCAGCACTCATTCACAGGGGGGGTGGAGCTCCTACAATGAGCAGTTCTTC,CASTHSQGGWSSYNEQFF
TRBV7-9,TRBJ2-2,-,TRBD2,TGTGCCAGCAGCTCAGCGGGGGGGTCCGGGGAGCTGTTTTTT,CASSSAGGSGELFF
TRBV3-1/TRBV3-2,TRBJ2-3,-,TRBD2,TGTGCCAGCAGCCATGGGGGGGTGGCAGATACGCAGTATTTT,CASSHGGVADTQYF
TRBV6-5,TRBJ2-5,once,TRBD1,TGTGCCAGCGGACAGGGGAGCCCCCCGGGGACCCAGTACTTC,CASGQGSPPGTQYF